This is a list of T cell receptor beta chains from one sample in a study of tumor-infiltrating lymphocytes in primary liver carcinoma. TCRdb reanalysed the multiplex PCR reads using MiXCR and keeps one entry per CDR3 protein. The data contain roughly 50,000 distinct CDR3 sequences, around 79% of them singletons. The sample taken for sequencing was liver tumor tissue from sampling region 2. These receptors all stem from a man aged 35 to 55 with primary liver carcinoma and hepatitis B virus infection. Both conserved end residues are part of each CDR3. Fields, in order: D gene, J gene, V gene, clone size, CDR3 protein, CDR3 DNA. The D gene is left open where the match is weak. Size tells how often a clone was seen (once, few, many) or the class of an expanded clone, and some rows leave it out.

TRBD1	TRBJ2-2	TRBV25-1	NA	CAISDRGARHTGELFF	TGTGCCATCAGTGACAGGGGAGCACGCCACACCGGGGAGCTGTTTTTT
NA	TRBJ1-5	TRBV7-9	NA	CASSPSNQPLHF	TGTGCCAGCAGCCCTAGTAATCAGCCCCTGCATTTT
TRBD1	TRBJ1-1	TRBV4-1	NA	CASSQLRGDDTEAFF	TGCGCCAGCAGTCAACTCAGGGGGGACGACACTGAAGCTTTCTTT
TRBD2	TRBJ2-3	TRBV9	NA	CVSSPGLASSTDTQYF	TGTGTCAGCAGCCCCGGACTAGCGTCTAGCACAGATACGCAGTATTTT
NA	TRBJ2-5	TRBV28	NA	CASSSSVQETQCF	TGTGCCAGCAGTTCTAGTGTTCAAGAGACCCAGTGCTTC
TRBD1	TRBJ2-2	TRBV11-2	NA	CASTKRQGWTGELFF	TGTGCCAGCACAAAAAGACAGGGCTGGACCGGGGAGCTGTTTTTT
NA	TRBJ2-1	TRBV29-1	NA	CSDEGGIESYNEQFF	TGCAGCGATGAAGGGGGGATTGAGTCCTACAATGAGCAGTTCTTC
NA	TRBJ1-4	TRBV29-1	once	CSADQGKREKLFF	TGCAGCGCTGATCAGGGGAAGCGTGAAAAACTGTTTTTT
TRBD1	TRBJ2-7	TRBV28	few	CASSPQRGQPYKQCF	TGTGCCAGCAGCCCACAAAGGGGGCAACCTTACAAGCAGTGCTTC
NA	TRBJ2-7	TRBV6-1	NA	CASSEAYYERYF	TGTGCCAGCAGTGAAGCATATTACGAGCGGTACTTC
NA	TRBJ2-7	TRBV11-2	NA	CAGSLGGILPYERYF	TGTGCCGGCAGCCTCGGCGGGATTCTACCCTACGAGCGGTACTTC
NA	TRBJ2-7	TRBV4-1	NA	CASRRGLDLGEQYF	TGCGCCAGCAGGCGGGGGCTAGATCTGGGCGAGCAGTATTTC
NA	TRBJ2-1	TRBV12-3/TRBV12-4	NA	CVSSVLGGGSFNEQFF	TGTGTCAGCAGTGTCCTCGGGGGCGGGAGTTTCAATGAGCAGTTCTTC
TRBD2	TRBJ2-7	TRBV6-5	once	CASSYLGLAGGLYKQYF	TGTGCCAGCAGTTACTTGGGGCTAGCGGGAGGGCTCTACAAACAGTACTTC
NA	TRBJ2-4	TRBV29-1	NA	CSVQLRGLGVIQYF	TGCAGCGTTCAACTAAGGGGCCTCGGCGTCATTCAGTACTTC
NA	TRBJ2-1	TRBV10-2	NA	CASSESGVGYGEQIF	TGCGCCAGCAGTGAGTCCGGTGTCGGGTACGGTGAGCAGATCTTC
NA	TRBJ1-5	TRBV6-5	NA	CASSYDPPWATNQLQHF	TGTGCCAGCAGTTACGACCCTCCATGGGCCACCAATCAACTCCAGCATTTT
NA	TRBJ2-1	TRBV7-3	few	CASSLTGSFYNEQFF	TGTGCCAGCAGCTTAACTGGGAGTTTCTACAATGAGCAGTTCTTC
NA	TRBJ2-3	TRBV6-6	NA	CASSYVWVGGLTDTQYF	TGTGCCAGCAGTTACGTCTGGGTCGGGGGGCTGACAGATACTCAGTATTTT
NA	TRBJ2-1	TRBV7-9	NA	CANSLAGNEQFF	TGTGCCAACAGCTTAGCCGGCAATGAGCAGTTCTTC
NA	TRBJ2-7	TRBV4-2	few	CASSQAGSPRWSSEQYF	TGTGCCAGCAGCCAAGCAGGTTCCCCCCGGTGGTCTAGTGAGCAGTACTTC
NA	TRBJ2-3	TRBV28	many	CASSQGQLTDTQYF	TGTGCCAGCAGCCAGGGACAACTCACAGATACGCAGTATTTT
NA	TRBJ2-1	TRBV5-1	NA	CASSLDTCAYNEQFF	TGCGCCAGCAGCTTGGATACATGCGCCTACAATGAGCAGTTCTTC
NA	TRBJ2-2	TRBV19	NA	CASSPGATNTAELFF	TGTGCCAGTTCTCCCGGGGCCACGAACACCGCGGAGCTGTTTTTT
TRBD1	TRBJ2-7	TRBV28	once	CASSSPGTGLSYEQYF	TGTGCCAGCAGCTCTCCCGGGACAGGGCTCTCCTACGAGCAGTACTTC
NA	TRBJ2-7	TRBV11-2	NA	CASSLSVGISYVQYF	TGTGCCAGTAGCCTATCTGTGGGAATATCCTACGTGCAATACTTC
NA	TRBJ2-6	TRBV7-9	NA	CVSSLDSSGSGANVLTF	TGTGTCAGCAGCTTAGACAGTTCTGGCTCTGGGGCCAACGTCCTGACTTTC
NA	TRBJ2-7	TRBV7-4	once	CASTLAALPGGVQNYEQYF	TGTGCCAGCACCTTAGCGGCACTACCTGGAGGAGTACAGAACTACGAGCAGTACTTC
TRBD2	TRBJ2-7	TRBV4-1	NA	CASSPPGLAVYEQHF	TGCGCAAGCAGCCCACCGGGACTAGCGGTCTACGAGCAACACTTC
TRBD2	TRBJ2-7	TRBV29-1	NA	CCVVPKRDSYEQYF	TGCTGCGTCGTACCTAAGCGGGACTCCTACGAGCAGTACTTC
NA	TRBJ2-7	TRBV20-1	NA	CSCKEEGYLREQYF	TGCAGCTGTAAGGAGGAGGGGTACCTACGAGAGCAGTACTTC
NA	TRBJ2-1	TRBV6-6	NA	CASSQLGEQFF	TGTGCCAGCAGTCAGCTAGGGGAGCAGTTCTTC
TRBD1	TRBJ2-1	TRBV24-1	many	CATSDKRDRFSSYNEQFF	TGTGCCACCAGTGATAAACGGGACAGGTTTAGCTCCTACAATGAGCAGTTCTTC
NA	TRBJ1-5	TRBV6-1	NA	CTILSQGGSNQPQHF	TGTACCATCCTCTCTCAGGGAGGCAGCAATCAGCCCCAGCATTTT
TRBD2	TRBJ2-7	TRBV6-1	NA	CASSPELAAYKQYF	TGTGCCAGCAGTCCTGAACTAGCGGCCTACAAGCAATACTTC
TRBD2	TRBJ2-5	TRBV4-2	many	CASSQGEGSGQETQYF	TGTGCCAGCAGCCAAGGGGAGGGGTCAGGGCAAGAGACCCAGTACTTC
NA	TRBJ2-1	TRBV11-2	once	CASGSAGPGNEQFF	TGTGCCAGCGGCTCAGCGGGCCCTGGTAATGAGCAGTTCTTC
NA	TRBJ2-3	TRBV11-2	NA	CASSLDSYADTQYF	TGTGCCAGCAGCCTCGACAGCTACGCGGATACGCAGTATTTT
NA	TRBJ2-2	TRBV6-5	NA	CASSYAVDGTEELFF	TGTGCCAGCAGTTACGCAGTGGACGGCACAGAGGAGCTGTTCTTT
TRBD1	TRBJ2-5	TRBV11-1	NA	CASSRGTGRGTHYF	TGTGCCAGTAGCCGGGGGACAGGGAGAGGGACCCACTACTTC
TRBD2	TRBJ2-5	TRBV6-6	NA	CANTPQGLAGLKETQYF	TGTGCCAACACCCCTCAGGGACTAGCTGGACTTAAAGAGACCCAGTACTTC
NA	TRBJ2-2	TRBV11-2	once	CVSLPPVVYSGELFF	TGTGTCAGCCTCCCACCGGTAGTGTACAGCGGGGAGCTGTTTTTT
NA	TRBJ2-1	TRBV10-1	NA	CASSEPGLEQFF	TGCGCCAGCAGTGAACCGGGGCTTGAGCAGTTCTTC
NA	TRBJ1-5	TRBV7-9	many	CASSADGGNQPQHF	TGTGCCAGCAGTGCGGACGGGGGGAATCAGCCCCAGCATTTT
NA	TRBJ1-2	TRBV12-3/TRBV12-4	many	CASSSTGYGGGYTF	TGTGCCAGCAGTTCCACAGGGTACGGGGGTGGCTACACCTTC
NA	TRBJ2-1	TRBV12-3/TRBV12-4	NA	CASSFPTGEHFF	TGTGCCAGCAGTTTCCCTACGGGCGAGCACTTCTTC
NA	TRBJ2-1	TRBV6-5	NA	CAGSPRGRLGYNEQFF	TGTGCCGGCAGCCCGCGGGGAAGGCTCGGGTACAACGAGCAGTTCTTC
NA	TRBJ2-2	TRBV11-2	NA	CVSLPPGVYTGEQFF	TGTGTCAGCCTCCCACCGGGAGTCTACACCGGGGAGCAGTTTTTT
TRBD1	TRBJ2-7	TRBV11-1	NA	CASSLGQGILGVQYF	TGTGCCAGCAGCCTTGGACAGGGAATACTTGGTGTGCAGTACTTC
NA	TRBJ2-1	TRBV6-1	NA	CACSEALGLGGGIQFF	TGTGCCTGCAGTGAAGCGCTCGGCCTAGGGGGAGGCATTCAGTTCTTC
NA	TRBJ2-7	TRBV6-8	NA	CTGSYRMLGDEQYF	TGTACCGGCAGTTACCGAATGTTGGGGGACGAGCAGTACTTC
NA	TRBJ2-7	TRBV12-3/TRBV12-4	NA	CGSLVGSGYEQYF	TGTGGCAGTCTTGTAGGGTCAGGCTACGAGCAGTACTTC
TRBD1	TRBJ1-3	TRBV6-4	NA	CASSPTMDRGAGNTIYF	TGTGCCAGCTCCCCCACCATGGACAGGGGGGCGGGAAACACCATATATTTT
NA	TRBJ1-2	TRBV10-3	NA	CAFSVDYYGYTF	TGTGCCTTCAGTGTTGATTACTATGGCTACACCTTC
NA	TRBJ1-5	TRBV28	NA	CASSFTSRAGAYQPQRF	TGTGCCAGCAGTTTTACCTCAAGGGCAGGGGCGTACCAGCCTCAGCGTTTT